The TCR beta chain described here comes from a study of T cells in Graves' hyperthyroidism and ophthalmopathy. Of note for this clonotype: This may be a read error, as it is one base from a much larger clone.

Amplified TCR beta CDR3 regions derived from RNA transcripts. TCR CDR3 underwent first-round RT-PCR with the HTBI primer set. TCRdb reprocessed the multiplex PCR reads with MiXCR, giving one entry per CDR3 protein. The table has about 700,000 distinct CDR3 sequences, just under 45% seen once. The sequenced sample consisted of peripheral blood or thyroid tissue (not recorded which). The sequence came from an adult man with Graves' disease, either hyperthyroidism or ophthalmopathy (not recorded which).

CDR3 in amino acids: CAGSEQAGANVLTF. CDR3 sequence (DNA): TGTGCCGGCAGTGAACAGGCTGGGGCCAACGTCCTGACTTTC. V gene TRBV2 combines with J gene TRBJ2-6; TRBD1 might be the D (5 bases). The CDR3 consists of 14 residues. The germline V gene has CDR1 SNHLY and CDR2 FYNNEI.